Detailed here is one TCR beta chain. Its specificity is unknown. Sample barcodes and UMIs were carried by the TCR alpha and TCR beta cDNA libraries that 5'RACE generated with constant-segment primers. TCRdb processed the 5' RACE reads anew with MiXCR; each CDR3 protein has one entry. The sample shows about 190,000 distinct CDR3 sequences, around a fifth of them seen only once. The record originates from a study of T-cell memory formation after mild COVID-19. Study summary: TCR clusters were mostly confined to one donor each.

The CDR3 length is 12 residues. V was shortened by 7 bases and J by 7 bases, with 13 bases between the two germline ends. CDR1 and CDR2 (germline): LNHDA, SQIVND (reference sequence). Overall study results and limits: Pre-infection memory harbored some responding clones, suggesting cross-reactive memory joined. For second-wave clones that peaked at day 37, SARS-CoV-2 specificity went unverified.

The chain couples TRBV19 to TRBJ1-2; D unresolved. The receptor was isolated from an adult woman who had mild COVID-19 (a few samples of this study predate the infection). Cell type and time point are not known. The sample taken for sequencing was PBMCs or a T cell subset sorted from them (not recorded which). DNA for the CDR3: TGTGCCAGTATAGGAGGGAGCGGTGGCTACACCTTC. This encodes CASIGGSGGYTF. The complete variable domain, with remaining parts taken from reference TRBV19 and TRBJ1-2, reads DGGITQSPKYLFRKEGQNVTLSCEQNLNHDAMYWYRQDPGQGLRLIYYSQIVNDFQKGDIAEGYSVSREKKESFPLTVTSAQKNPTAFYLCASIGGSGGYTFGSGTRLTVV.